The TCR beta chain under discussion was sequenced for a study of blood T cells in healthy people across ages. CDR1 is KGHDR and CDR2 is SFDVKD in the germline V gene. The CDR3 has 14 amino acids. A sample-barcoded 5' primer and a J-beta primer mix were used in a second PCR of roughly 6 to 11 cycles. TCRdb reanalysed the 5' RACE reads using MiXCR and keeps one entry per CDR3 protein. This table holds about 690,000 distinct CDR3 sequences, 40% to 50% found once. The study's findings and limits: Compared with aged donors, long-lived donors showed fewer expanded clones, suggesting selection. Naive T cell percentage and TCR beta diversity correlated strongly.

Researchers collected around 11 milliliters of peripheral blood from every single donor. This clonotype has only a few counts. Antigen: not known. The TCR was taken from a man of 80 years or more in good health. Input material: blood. The V call is TRBV24-1, the J call TRBJ2-5, with D perhaps matching TRBD1 or TRBD2 (5 bases each). With the DNA end fitting TRBJ2-7 better, the J assignment may be wrong. Written as DNA, the CDR3 is TGTGCCACCAGGGATCGGGACCCGCCTTACGAGCAGTACTTC. Its translation: CATRDRDPPYEQYF.